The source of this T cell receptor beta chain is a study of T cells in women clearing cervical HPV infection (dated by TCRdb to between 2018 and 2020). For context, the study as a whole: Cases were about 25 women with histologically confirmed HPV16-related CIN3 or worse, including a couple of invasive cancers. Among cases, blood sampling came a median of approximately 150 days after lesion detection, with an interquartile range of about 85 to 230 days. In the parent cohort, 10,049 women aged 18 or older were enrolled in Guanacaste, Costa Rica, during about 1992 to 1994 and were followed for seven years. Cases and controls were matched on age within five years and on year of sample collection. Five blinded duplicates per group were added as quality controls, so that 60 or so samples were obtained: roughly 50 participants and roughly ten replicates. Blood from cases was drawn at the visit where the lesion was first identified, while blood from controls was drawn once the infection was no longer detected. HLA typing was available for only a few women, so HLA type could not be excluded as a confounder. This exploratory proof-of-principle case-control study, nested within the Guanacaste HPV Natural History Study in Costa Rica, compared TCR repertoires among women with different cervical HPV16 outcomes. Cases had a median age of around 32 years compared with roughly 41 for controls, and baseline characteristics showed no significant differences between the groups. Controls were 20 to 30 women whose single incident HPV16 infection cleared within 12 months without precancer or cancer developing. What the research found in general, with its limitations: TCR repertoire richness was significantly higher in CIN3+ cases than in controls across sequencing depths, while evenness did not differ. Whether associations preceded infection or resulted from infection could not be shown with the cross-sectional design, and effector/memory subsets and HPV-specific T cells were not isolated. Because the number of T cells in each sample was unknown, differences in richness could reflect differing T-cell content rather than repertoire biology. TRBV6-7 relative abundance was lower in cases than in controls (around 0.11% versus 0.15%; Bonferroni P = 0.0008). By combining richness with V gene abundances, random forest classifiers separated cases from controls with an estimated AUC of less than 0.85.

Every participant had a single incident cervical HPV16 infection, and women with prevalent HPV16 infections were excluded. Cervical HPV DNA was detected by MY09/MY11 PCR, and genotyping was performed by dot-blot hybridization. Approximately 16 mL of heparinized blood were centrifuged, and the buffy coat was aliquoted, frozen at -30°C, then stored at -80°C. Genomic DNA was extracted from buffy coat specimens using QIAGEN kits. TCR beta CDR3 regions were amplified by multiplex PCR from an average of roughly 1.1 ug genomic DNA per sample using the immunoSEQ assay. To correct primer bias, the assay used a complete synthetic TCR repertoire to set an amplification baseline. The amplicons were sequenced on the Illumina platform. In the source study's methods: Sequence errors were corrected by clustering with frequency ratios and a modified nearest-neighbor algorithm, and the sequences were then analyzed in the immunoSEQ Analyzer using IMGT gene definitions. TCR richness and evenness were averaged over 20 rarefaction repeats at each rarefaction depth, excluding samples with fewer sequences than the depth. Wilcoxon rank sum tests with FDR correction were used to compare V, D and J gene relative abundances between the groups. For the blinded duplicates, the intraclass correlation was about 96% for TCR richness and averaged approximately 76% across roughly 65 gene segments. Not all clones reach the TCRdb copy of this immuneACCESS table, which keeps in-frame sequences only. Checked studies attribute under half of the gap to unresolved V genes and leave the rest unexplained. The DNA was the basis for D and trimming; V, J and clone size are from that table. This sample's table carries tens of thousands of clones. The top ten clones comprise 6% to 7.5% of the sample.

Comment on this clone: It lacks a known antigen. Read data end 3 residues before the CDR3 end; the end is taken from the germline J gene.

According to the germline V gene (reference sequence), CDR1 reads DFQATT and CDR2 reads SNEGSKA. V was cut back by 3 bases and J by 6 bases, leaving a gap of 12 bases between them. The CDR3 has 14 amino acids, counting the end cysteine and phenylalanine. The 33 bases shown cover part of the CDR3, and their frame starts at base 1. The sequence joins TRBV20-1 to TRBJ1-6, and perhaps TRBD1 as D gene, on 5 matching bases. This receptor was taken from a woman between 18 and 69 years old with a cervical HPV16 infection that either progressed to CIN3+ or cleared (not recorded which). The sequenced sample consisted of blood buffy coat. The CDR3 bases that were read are TGCAGTGCTAGGTCCGGGGGAAGTAATTCACCC. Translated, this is CSARSGGSNSP. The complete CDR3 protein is CSARSGGSNSPLHF.